This entry lists 17 T cell receptor beta chains sequenced from one sample in a study of OX40 agonist ivuxolimab in advanced cancers. The receptor library was made with the immunoSEQ multiplex PCR assay. TCRdb retrieved this table from immuneACCESS and kept in-frame rearrangements only. Not all clones are present; in checked studies, unresolved V genes account for under half, and no reason is known for the remainder. A total of around 100,000 clones appear in this sample, 90% to 95% of them only once. Around 0.28% of the sample lies in the top ten. This material consisted of CD4+ or CD8+ T cells sorted from blood, taken in a trial of the OX40 agonist ivuxolimab. The origin of the receptors is an adult with an advanced solid tumor such as melanoma, head and neck, liver or kidney cancer.

V is TRBV28 and J is TRBJ1-2; D is ambiguous. The CDR3 covers 15 residues. The germline V gene has CDR1 MDHEN and CDR2 SYDVKM. V was cut by 4 bases and J by 6 bases, with 18 bases left in between. CDR3 DNA: TGTGCCAGCAGTTGGTACGGGGTTGGAGGAGATGGCTACACCTTC. Translation: CASSWYGVGGDGYTF.

The V and J genes are TRBV6-5 and TRBJ1-2; D is unclear. This CDR3 comprises 13 residues. Looked up from germline, CDR1 is MNHEY and CDR2 is SVGAGI. V was trimmed by 5 bases and J by 3 bases, leaving 10 bases between them. The CDR3 reads CASSPTVYYGYTF. The CDR3 nucleotides are TGTGCCAGCAGTCCTACAGTTTACTATGGCTACACCTTC.

The V call is TRBV11-3, the J call TRBJ2-1; 10 bases match TRBD1. The V and J ends lost 2 bases and 3 bases, in that order; junction bases with no gene match: 7. Germline CDR1 reads SGHNT; CDR2 reads YENEEA. CDR3 length: 17 amino acids. The CDR3 DNA follows: TGTGCCAGCAGCTTATCCGGGACAGGGGTCTTCTACAATGAGCAGTTCTTC. Its translation is CASSLSGTGVFYNEQFF.

The V gene is TRBV6-6, the J gene TRBJ1-1; D gene unclear. This CDR3 contains 14 residues. V dropped 4 bases and J dropped 4 bases, with 13 bases sitting between them. Germline assignment: CDR1 MNHNY and CDR2 SVGAGI (reference sequence). CDR3 amino acids: CASSWSLLLTEAFF. As DNA, the CDR3 is TGTGCCAGCAGTTGGTCCCTACTCCTCACTGAAGCTTTCTTT.

The chain couples TRBV11-3 to TRBJ2-1, with 10 bases aligning to TRBD2. Trimming took 3 bases from V and 1 from J; bases not matched to a gene: 0. The CDR3 loop spans 15 amino acids. Germline CDR1 SGHNT, CDR2 YENEEA. CDR3 sequence (DNA): TGTGCCAGCAGCTTGGGACTAGCGTCCTACAATGAGCAGTTCTTC. Its protein product is CASSLGLASYNEQFF.

This chain connects TRBV2 to TRBJ2-3, with D unclear. Germline CDR1 reads SNHLY; CDR2 reads FYNNEI. The V gene lost 4 bases and the J gene lost 4 bases, with 18 bases spanning the gap. This CDR3 has 16 amino acids. The CDR3 nucleotides are TGTGCCAGCAGTGCCATTTATAGCATCTGGGCAGATACGCAGTATTTT. Translated: CASSAIYSIWADTQYF.

The chain couples TRBV5-6 to TRBJ1-3; D unclear. From germline, CDR1 is SGHDT and CDR2 YYEEEE. V shed 7 bases and J shed 2 bases, with 10 bases lying between them. The CDR3 length is 13 residues. Written as DNA, the CDR3 is TGTGCCAGCCATATGGTTGCTGGAAACACCATATATTTT. Residues: CASHMVAGNTIYF.

This chain joins TRBV7-9 and TRBJ1-5; TRBD1 matches 9 bases. V shed 4 bases and J 1 base; nucleotides not matched to a gene: 5. The germline V gene encodes CDR1 SEHNR and CDR2 FQNEAQ (reference sequence). The CDR3 is made up of 16 amino acids. The CDR3 region is CASSSWTGASNQPQHF. CDR3 DNA: TGTGCCAGCAGCTCGTGGACAGGGGCAAGCAATCAGCCCCAGCATTTT.

The chain couples TRBV6-1 to TRBJ2-1, with D maybe TRBD2 (5 bases). V was clipped by 6 bases and J by 0 bases, with 12 bases between them. The CDR3 consists of 15 residues. Looked up from germline, CDR1 is MNHNS and CDR2 is SASEGT. The CDR3 DNA follows: TGTGCCAGCAGAATACTAGTCGGCTCCTACAATGAGCAGTTCTTC. This encodes CASRILVGSYNEQFF.

The chain links TRBV29-1 to TRBJ1-2; maybe TRBD1 (5 bases). V lost 3 bases and J lost 3, with 8 bases in between. There are 12 residues in the CDR3. Germline values: CDR1 SQVTM, CDR2 ANQGSEA. The DNA of the CDR3 is TGCAGCGTTGAGCAGGGCTACTATGGCTACACCTTC. Translation gives CSVEQGYYGYTF.

The V gene is TRBV30, the J gene TRBJ1-2; 10 positions match TRBD1. V was clipped by 3 bases and J by 4 bases; unmatched bases: 11. CDR1 GTSNPN and CDR2 SVGIG come from the germline V gene (reference sequence). The CDR3 consists of 16 residues. CDR3 nucleotide sequence: TGTGCCTGGAGCCGGGGGGGACAGGGGATTAGCTATGGCTACACCTTC. Protein product: CAWSRGGQGISYGYTF. The full variable domain, rest sourced from reference TRBV30 and TRBJ1-2, is SQTIHQWPATLVQPVGSPLSLECTVEGTSNPNLYWYRQAAGRGLQLLFYSVGIGQISSEVPQNLSASRPQDRQFILSSKKLLLSDSGFYLCAWSRGGQGISYGYTFGSGTRLTVV.

V is TRBV2 and J is TRBJ2-3; tentative D call: TRBD2 (6 bases). Trimming cost V 3 bases and J 0 bases, with 13 bases left between them. The CDR3 extends over 16 amino acids. Germline V gives CDR1 SNHLY, CDR2 FYNNEI. CDR3 loop: CASSDGGFSSTDTQYF. As DNA, the CDR3 is TGTGCCAGCAGTGATGGGGGGTTCTCTAGCACAGATACGCAGTATTTT.

The chain joins TRBV5-1 to TRBJ1-6, with 9 bases that match TRBD1. The germline V gene has CDR1 SGHRS and CDR2 YFSETQ. The J segment lost 7 bases and the V segment lost 4 bases, leaving 6 bases of the junction unmatched. The CDR3 sequence is 15 residues long. CDR3 coding DNA: TGCGCCAGCAGCCAAGGGACAGGGCAGAATTCACCCCTCCACTTT. Translation: CASSQGTGQNSPLHF. Full variable domain (outside the CDR3, taken from reference TRBV5-1 and TRBJ1-6): KAGVTQTPRYLIKTRGQQVTLSCSPISGHRSVSWYQQTPGQGLQFLFEYFSETQRNKGNFPGRFSGRQFSNSRSEMNVSTLELGDSALYLCASSQGTGQNSPLHFGNGTRLTVT.

The count of this clone is one. The genes are TRBV7-2 and TRBJ1-2; no clear D gene. V lost 0 bases and J 5 bases, leaving 13 bases between the germline ends. The CDR3 runs to 15 residues. Germline CDR1 reads SGHTA; CDR2 reads FQGNSA. The CDR3 DNA sequence: TGTGCCAGCAGCTTAGCGTTGGAGGCGGGGTATGGCTACACCTTC. Translating it yields CASSLALEAGYGYTF. Drawing the rest from reference TRBV7-2 and TRBJ1-2, the complete variable domain is GAGVSQSPSNKVTEKGKDVELRCDPISGHTALYWYRQSLGQGLEFLIYFQGNSAPDKSGLPSDRFSAERTGGSVSTLTIQRTQQEDSAVYLCASSLALEAGYGYTFGSGTRLTVV.

This clone was detected only a few times. The V gene is TRBV2, the J gene TRBJ1-6; 10 bases are a match to TRBD1. V dropped 6 bases and J dropped 10; count of bases not matched to a gene: 6. The CDR3 spans 14 residues. Germline assignment: CDR1 SNHLY and CDR2 FYNNEI. The chain's CDR3 is CASRGTGVASPLHF. CDR3 sequence (DNA): TGTGCCAGCAGAGGGACAGGGGTTGCCTCACCCCTCCACTTT.

This chain joins TRBV7-9 and TRBJ2-1, with 15 bases that match TRBD2. Trimming removed 5 bases from V and 10 bases from J; junction bases left unmatched: 12. CDR3 length: 17 amino acids. Germline V gene sequence: CDR1 SEHNR, CDR2 FQNEAQ (reference sequence). Here the CDR3 DNA reads TGTGCCAGCAGCCTGGGACTAGCGGGAGGTATAAGTGGGGAGCAGTTCTTC. Translating it yields CASSLGLAGGISGEQFF.

This chain joins TRBV28 and TRBJ1-1; 9 bases agree with TRBD1. With V trimmed by 5 bases and J by 1 base, 8 bases remained unmatched. Germline CDR1 MDHEN, CDR2 SYDVKM. CDR3 size: 16 residues. CDR3 sequence reads: CASSQDRGSGNTEAFF. The CDR3 nucleotides are TGTGCCAGCAGTCAAGACAGGGGGAGTGGGAACACTGAAGCTTTCTTT.